The 9 T cell receptor gamma chains below were found in one sample sequenced in a study of γδ T cells in repeated Plasmodium falciparum infection. Vgamma9/Vdelta2+ and Vdelta2-negative gammadelta T cells were flow-sorted from PBMC for bulk sequencing. TCRdb ran CATT on the multiplex PCR reads. The sample carries over 25,000 gamma-chain clones, about 3% recorded once. Input material: gamma-delta T cells from blood. These receptors originate from a pool of human donors (malaria-infected and uninfected, not separated).

This clone was picked up a small number of times. TCRdb records a much larger clone's protein for this DNA, with a difference at residue 7 that likely arises from a read error; the protein given is the translation of the DNA. The gene calls are TRGV4 and TRGJ1 or TRGJ2. TCRdb gives no J gene; it was assigned here by matching the DNA to germline. J gave up 0 bases and V 5 bases, and 19 bases lay outside the gene matches. CDR3 length: 18 amino acids. The V gene's germline CDR1 is EGSTGY and CDR2 YDSYTSSV. CDR3 nucleotide sequence: TGTGCCACCTGGGGAGTGAGGGTTGATGGAGTGAATTATTATAAGAAACTCTTT. Translating gives CATWGVRVDGVNYYKKLF.

At least ten counts were recorded for this clone. This chain uses TRGV4 with TRGJ1 or TRGJ2. Matching the DNA to germline supplied the J gene, which TCRdb does not give. The V gene's germline CDR1 is EGSTGY and CDR2 YDSYTSSV. This CDR3 spans 13 amino acids. V was pared by 1 base and J by 7 bases, with 7 bases of the junction left unmatched. The DNA of the CDR3 is TGTGCCACCTGGGATGGAAAATTATATAAGAAACTCTTT. As protein: CATWDGKLYKKLF.

This clone was observed at least ten times. This likely reflects a read error, since a far larger clone is one base away. Other DNA variants within this sample encode the same CDR3. V usage is TRGV9 and J usage is TRGJP. TCRdb records no J gene; here it was assigned by comparing the DNA to germline. The CDR3 has 17 residues. Germline CDR1 is GITISATS and CDR2 is ISYDGTV (reference sequence). The CDR3 region has the DNA TGTGCCTTGTGGGAGGTGAATCCTGAGTTGGGCAAAAAGATCAAGGTATTT. Translation: CALWEVNPELGKKIKVF.

This clone was counted ten times or more. CDR3 DNA sequence: TGTGCCTTGTGGGAGCTCGAGAATTATTATAAGAAACTCTTT. This codes for CALWELENYYKKLF. The V gene is TRGV9, the J gene TRGJ1 or TRGJ2. V was pared by 3 bases and J by 0 bases, with 5 bases of the junction left unmatched. This CDR3 contains 14 residues. The germline V gene has CDR1 GITISATS and CDR2 ISYDGTV (reference sequence).

This clone showed up many times. The gene calls are TRGV9 and TRGJP. Trimming removed 0 bases from V and 4 bases from J; junction bases left unmatched: 9. Germline assignment: CDR1 GITISATS and CDR2 ISYDGTV (reference sequence). The CDR3 has 19 residues. The CDR3 bases are TGTGCCTTGTGGGAGGTGCAGGTGACCCAAGAGTTGGGCAAAAAAATCAAGGTATTT. It specifies CALWEVQVTQELGKKIKVF.

This clone was observed many times. A far larger clone lies a single base away; this is likely a read error. Additional DNA sequences in this sample encode the identical CDR3. The V gene is listed as TRGV9; no J gene was called. Germline CDR1 and CDR2: GITISATS and ISYDGTV (reference sequence). The CDR3 loop spans 14 amino acids. The CDR3 DNA is TGTGCCTTGTGGGAGGCGTCCCCTTATTATAAGAAGCTCTTT. This translates into CALWEASPYYKKLF.

This clone has just a few counts. A far larger clone is just one base off, so this is likely a read error. Additional DNA sequences in this sample encode the identical CDR3. This chain joins TRGV2 and TRGJP2. TCRdb records no J gene; here it was assigned by comparing the DNA to germline. Germline V gene lookup returns CDR1 EGSNGY and CDR2 YDSYNSKV. This CDR3 is built from 14 residues. CDR3 residues: CATWDWYGDWIKTF. The CDR3 region has the DNA TGTGCCACCTGGGACTGGTATGGTGACTGGATCAAGACGTTT.

This clone came up many times. Here the CDR3 DNA reads TGTGCCACCTGGGGGGTTTATTATAAGAAACTCTTT. Translating gives CATWGVYYKKLF. The rearrangement uses TRGV5 and TRGJ1 or TRGJ2. This CDR3 contains 12 residues. Germline CDR1 VINAFY, CDR2 YDVSNSKD. The trim removed 5 bases at V and 3 bases at J, leaving 4 bases unmatched.

The sample holds many counts of this clone. Here the CDR3 DNA reads TGTGCCTTGTGGGAGGTGAGTCAAGAGTTGGGCAAAAAAATCAAGGTATTT. This encodes CALWEVSQELGKKIKVF. This chain connects TRGV9 to TRGJP. The V gene end was trimmed by 0 bases and the J gene end by 4 bases; junction bases not matched to a gene: 3. Per germline, CDR1 GITISATS and CDR2 ISYDGTV (reference sequence). This CDR3 region has 17 residues.